The rows below give T cell receptor beta chains drawn from one sample of a study of blood T cell repertoires in COVID-19. Assay used: immunoSEQ multiplex PCR; TCRdb lists only in-frame clones, some missing. The sample shows about 120,000 clones, roughly 82% of them seen only once. Sequencing was carried out using peripheral blood. These receptors were taken from a woman in her 40s with acute or convalescent COVID-19. Each CDR3 is given with its conserved first and last residue. D genes are given only for firm matches. A clone size is listed for some rows: how often the clone was seen (once, few, many), or a class if it is expanded.

-	TRBV29-1	TRBJ1-6	-	CSVRTDLNSPLHF	TGCAGCGTGCGGACAGACCTTAATTCACCCCTCCACTTT
-	TRBV3-1/TRBV3-2	TRBJ1-4	-	CASSQVSGTLFF	TGTGCCAGCAGCCAAGTTTCGGGAACACTGTTTTTT
TRBD2	TRBV7-2	TRBJ2-5	-	CASSSGTSGLQETQYF	TGTGCCAGCAGCTCAGGGACTAGCGGGCTACAAGAGACCCAGTACTTC
TRBD2	TRBV6-4	TRBJ2-4	-	CASSEMGGGRIRAKNIQYF	TGTGCCAGCAGTGAGATGGGCGGGGGGCGGATTCGAGCCAAAAACATTCAGTACTTC
-	TRBV2	TRBJ1-5	-	CASSDDGEPPQHF	TGTGCCAGCAGTGATGATGGGGAGCCGCCCCAGCATTTT
TRBD1	TRBV19	TRBJ2-7	-	CASSMGQYEYEQYF	TGTGCCAGTAGCATGGGACAGTATGAATACGAGCAGTACTTC
-	TRBV5-5	TRBJ1-3	-	CASSPNRQGSGNTIYF	TGTGCCAGCAGTCCTAACCGGCAGGGCTCTGGAAACACCATATATTTT
TRBD1	TRBV27	TRBJ1-5	once	CASSLVGTGGQPQHF	TGTGCCAGCAGTTTAGTCGGGACAGGCGGCCAGCCCCAGCATTTT
TRBD1	TRBV7-9	TRBJ1-1	-	CASSSQQGVRFTEAFF	TGTGCCAGCAGCTCCCAGCAGGGGGTTAGGTTTACTGAAGCTTTCTTT
-	TRBV15	TRBJ2-1	-	CATSRAPGHSSYNEQFF	TGTGCCACCAGCAGAGCACCTGGGCACAGCTCCTACAATGAGCAGTTCTTC
TRBD1	TRBV3-1/TRBV3-2	TRBJ1-1	-	CASSPTGTVNTEAFF	TGTGCCAGCAGCCCGACCGGGACAGTGAACACTGAAGCTTTCTTT
-	TRBV13	TRBJ1-5	few	CASSQGLRNQPQHF	TGTGCCAGCTCCCAGGGTTTACGCAATCAGCCCCAGCATTTT
-	TRBV10-3	TRBJ2-1	-	CASASDLEQFF	TGTGCCTCAGCTAGCGATCTGGAGCAGTTCTTC
-	TRBV7-6	TRBJ1-6	-	CASSLGLNNSPLHF	TGTGCCAGCAGCTTAGGACTTAATAATTCACCCCTCCACTTT
-	TRBV7-9	TRBJ1-2	few	CASSLQGSYGYTF	TGTGCCAGCAGCTTACAAGGGAGCTATGGCTACACCTTC
-	TRBV3-1/TRBV3-2	TRBJ2-2	few	CASSSGTYTGELFF	TGTGCCAGCAGCAGCGGGACATACACCGGGGAGCTGTTTTTT
-	TRBV6-5	TRBJ1-4	-	CASSYSAGPNEKLFF	TGTGCCAGCAGTTACTCGGCGGGTCCTAATGAAAAACTGTTTTTT
-	TRBV2	TRBJ2-7	-	CATGGGHQIYEQYF	TGTGCCACTGGCGGGGGACACCAAATTTACGAGCAGTACTTC
-	TRBV3-1/TRBV3-2	TRBJ1-1	many	CASSQSDTEAFF	TGTGCCAGCAGCCAATCTGACACTGAAGCTTTCTTT
-	TRBV5-1	TRBJ2-3	few	CASSFTRGRDTQYF	TGCGCCAGCAGCTTTACACGGGGGAGAGATACGCAGTATTTT
-	TRBV19	TRBJ2-3	-	CASSSDSTDTQYF	TGTGCCAGTAGTTCGGACAGTACAGATACGCAGTATTTT
TRBD1	TRBV19	TRBJ2-7	-	CASSTSRGHEQYF	TGTGCCAGTAGTACTAGCAGGGGGCACGAGCAGTACTTC
-	TRBV11-2	TRBJ1-6	-	CASSRGGTQDNSPLHF	TGTGCCAGCAGCCGTGGGGGGACTCAAGATAATTCACCCCTCCACTTT
TRBD1	TRBV7-2	TRBJ1-6	-	CASSLGPATGGSPLHF	TGTGCCAGCAGCTTAGGACCGGCGACAGGGGGGTCACCCCTCCACTTT
-	TRBV11-2	TRBJ1-4	-	CASSLVHSLGGKLFF	TGTGCCAGCAGCTTAGTGCATAGCCTCGGAGGGAAACTGTTTTTT
-	TRBV29-1	TRBJ1-1	-	CSVEVTHTEAFF	TGCAGCGTTGAAGTAACACACACTGAAGCTTTCTTT
TRBD1	TRBV6-6	TRBJ1-2	-	CASSPTGDYGYTF	TGTGCCAGCAGCCCAACAGGGGACTATGGCTACACCTTC
-	TRBV6-6	TRBJ1-1	-	CASSPSGEAAFF	TGTGCCAGCTCTCCTTCCGGGGAAGCGGCTTTCTTT
TRBD2	TRBV7-7	TRBJ2-1	once	CASSFASGVTNEQFF	TGTGCCAGCAGCTTTGCTAGCGGGGTGACCAATGAGCAGTTCTTC
TRBD2	TRBV6-5	TRBJ2-3	once	CASSPVSRGVQYF	TGTGCCAGCAGTCCCGTTTCTCGGGGGGTTCAGTATTTT
TRBD1	TRBV5-5	TRBJ2-7	-	CASSGGDRVVYEQYF	TGTGCCAGCAGCGGCGGAGACAGGGTCGTTTACGAGCAGTACTTC
-	TRBV6-5	TRBJ1-6	-	CASSSSRYSPLHF	TGTGCCAGCAGTTCCAGTCGCTATTCACCCCTCCACTTT
TRBD1	TRBV10-3	TRBJ2-2	-	CAISEPDKMDRGRAGELFF	TGTGCCATCAGTGAGCCTGATAAAATGGACAGGGGGCGAGCCGGGGAGCTGTTTTTT
TRBD1	TRBV25-1	TRBJ1-5	-	CASSDGTGERQPQHF	TGTGCCAGCAGTGATGGGACAGGGGAGAGGCAGCCCCAGCATTTT